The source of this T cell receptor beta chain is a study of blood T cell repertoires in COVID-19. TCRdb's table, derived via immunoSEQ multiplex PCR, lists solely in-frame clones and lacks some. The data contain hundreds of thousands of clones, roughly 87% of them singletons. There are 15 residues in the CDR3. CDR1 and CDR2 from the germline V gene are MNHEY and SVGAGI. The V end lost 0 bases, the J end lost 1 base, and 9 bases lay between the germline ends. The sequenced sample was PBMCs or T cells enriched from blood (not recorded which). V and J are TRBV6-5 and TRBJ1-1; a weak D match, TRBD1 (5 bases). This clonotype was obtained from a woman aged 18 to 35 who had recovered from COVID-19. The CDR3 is CASSYSTARNTEAFF. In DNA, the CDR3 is TGTGCCAGCAGTTACTCGACAGCGCGGAACACTGAAGCTTTCTTT.